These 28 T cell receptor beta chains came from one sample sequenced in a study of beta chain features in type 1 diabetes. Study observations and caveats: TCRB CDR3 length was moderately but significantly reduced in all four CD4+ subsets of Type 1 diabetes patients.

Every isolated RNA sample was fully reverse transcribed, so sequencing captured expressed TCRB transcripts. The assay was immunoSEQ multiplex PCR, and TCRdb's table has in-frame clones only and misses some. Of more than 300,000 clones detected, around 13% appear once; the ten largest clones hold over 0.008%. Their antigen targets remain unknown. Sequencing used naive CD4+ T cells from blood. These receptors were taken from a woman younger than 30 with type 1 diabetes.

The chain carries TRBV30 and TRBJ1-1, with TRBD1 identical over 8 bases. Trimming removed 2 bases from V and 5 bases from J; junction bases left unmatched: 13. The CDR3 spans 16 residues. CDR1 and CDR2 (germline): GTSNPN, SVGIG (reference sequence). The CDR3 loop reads CAWSPRPGQGRTEAFF. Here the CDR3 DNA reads TGTGCCTGGAGTCCCCGTCCCGGACAGGGAAGGACTGAAGCTTTCTTT.

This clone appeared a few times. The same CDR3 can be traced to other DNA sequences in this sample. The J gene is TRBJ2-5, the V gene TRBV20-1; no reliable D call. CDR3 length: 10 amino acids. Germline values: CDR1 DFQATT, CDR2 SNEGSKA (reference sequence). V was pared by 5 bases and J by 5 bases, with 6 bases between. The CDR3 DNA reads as TGCAGTGCTCCCGGTGAGACCCAGTACTTC. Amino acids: CSAPGETQYF.

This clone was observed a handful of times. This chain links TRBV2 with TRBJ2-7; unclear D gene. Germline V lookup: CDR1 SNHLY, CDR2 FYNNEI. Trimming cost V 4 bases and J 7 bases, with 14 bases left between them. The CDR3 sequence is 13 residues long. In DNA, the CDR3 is TGTGCCAGCAGTGCTGGGCCACGGCCAGAGCAGTACTTC. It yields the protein CASSAGPRPEQYF.

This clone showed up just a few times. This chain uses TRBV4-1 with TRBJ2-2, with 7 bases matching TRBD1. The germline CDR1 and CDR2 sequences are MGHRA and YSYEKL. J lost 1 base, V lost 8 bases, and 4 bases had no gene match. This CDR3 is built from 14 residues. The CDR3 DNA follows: TGCGCCAGCCACAGGGGCCAGAACACCGGGGAGCTGTTTTTT. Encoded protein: CASHRGQNTGELFF.

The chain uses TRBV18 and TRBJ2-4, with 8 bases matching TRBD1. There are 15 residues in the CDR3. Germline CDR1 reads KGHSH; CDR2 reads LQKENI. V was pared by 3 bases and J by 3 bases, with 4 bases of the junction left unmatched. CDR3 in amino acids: CASSPQGAIKNIQYF. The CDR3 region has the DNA TGTGCCAGCTCACCCCAGGGGGCAATCAAAAACATTCAGTACTTC. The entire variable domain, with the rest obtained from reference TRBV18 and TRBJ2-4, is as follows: NAGVMQNPRHLVRRRGQEARLRCSPMKGHSHVYWYRQLPEEGLKFMVYLQKENIIDESGMPKERFSAEFPKEGPSILRIQQVVRGDSAAYFCASSPQGAIKNIQYFGAGTRLSVL.

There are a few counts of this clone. The CDR3 loop is CASSYRGTGRDEQFF. The CDR3, as DNA: TGTGCCAGCAGTTATAGAGGGACAGGGAGGGATGAGCAGTTCTTC. The V and J genes are TRBV6-5 and TRBJ2-1; 9 nucleotides line up with TRBD1. Germline V gene lookup returns CDR1 MNHEY and CDR2 SVGAGI. CDR3 size: 15 residues. Trimming removed 3 bases from V and 8 bases from J; junction bases left unmatched: 8.

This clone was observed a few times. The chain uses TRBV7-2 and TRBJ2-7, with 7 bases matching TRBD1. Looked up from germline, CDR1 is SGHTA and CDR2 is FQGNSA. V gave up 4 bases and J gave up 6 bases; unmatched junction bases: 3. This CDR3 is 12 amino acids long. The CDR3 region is CASSSQGFEQYF. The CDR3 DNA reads TGTGCCAGCAGCTCACAGGGGTTCGAGCAGTACTTC.

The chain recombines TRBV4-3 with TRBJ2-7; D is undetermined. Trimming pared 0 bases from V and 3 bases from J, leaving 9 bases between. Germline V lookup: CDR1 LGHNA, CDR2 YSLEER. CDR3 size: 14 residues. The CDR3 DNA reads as TGCGCCAGCAGCCAAGAATGGGCCGGCTACGAGCAGTACTTC. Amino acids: CASSQEWAGYEQYF.

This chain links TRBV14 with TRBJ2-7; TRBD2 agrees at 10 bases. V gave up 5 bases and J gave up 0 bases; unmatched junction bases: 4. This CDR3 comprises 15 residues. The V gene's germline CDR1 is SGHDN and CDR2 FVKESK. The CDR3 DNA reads TGTGCCAGCAGCACCTGGACTAGCGGCTCCTACGAGCAGTACTTC. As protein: CASSTWTSGSYEQYF.

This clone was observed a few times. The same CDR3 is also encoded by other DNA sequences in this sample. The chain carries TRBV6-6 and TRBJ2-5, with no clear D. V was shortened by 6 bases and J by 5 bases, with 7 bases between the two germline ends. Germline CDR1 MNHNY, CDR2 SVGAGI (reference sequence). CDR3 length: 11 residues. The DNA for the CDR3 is TGTGCCAGCAGAAACTTGGAGACCCAGTACTTC. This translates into CASRNLETQYF.

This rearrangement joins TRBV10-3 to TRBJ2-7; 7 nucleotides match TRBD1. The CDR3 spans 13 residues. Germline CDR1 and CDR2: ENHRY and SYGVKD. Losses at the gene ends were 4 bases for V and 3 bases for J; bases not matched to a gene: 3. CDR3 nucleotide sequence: TGTGCCATCAGTGCTGGGACAGACTACGAGCAGTACTTC. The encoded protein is CAISAGTDYEQYF.

The CDR3 region has the DNA TGTGCCAGCAGCGTAGTAAACGAGCAGTACTTC. Encoded protein: CASSVVNEQYF. The rearrangement joins TRBV7-2 to TRBJ2-7; D is undetermined. The ends were cut back, 5 bases at V and 5 bases at J, with 7 bases in the middle. Looked up from germline, CDR1 is SGHTA and CDR2 is FQGNSA. The CDR3 totals 11 residues.

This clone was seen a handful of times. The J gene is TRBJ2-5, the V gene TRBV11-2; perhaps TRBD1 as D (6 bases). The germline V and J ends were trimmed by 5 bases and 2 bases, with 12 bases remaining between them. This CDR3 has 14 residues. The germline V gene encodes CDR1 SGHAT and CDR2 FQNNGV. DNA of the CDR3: TGTGCCAGCAGCAAACAGGGAACACAAGAGACCCAGTACTTC. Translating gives CASSKQGTQETQYF.

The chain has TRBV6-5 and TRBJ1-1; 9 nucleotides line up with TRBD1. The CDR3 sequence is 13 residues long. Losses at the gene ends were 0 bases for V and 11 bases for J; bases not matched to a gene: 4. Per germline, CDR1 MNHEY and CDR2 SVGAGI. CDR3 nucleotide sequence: TGTGCCAGCAGTTACTCGATGGGACAGGGCGCTTTCTTT. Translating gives CASSYSMGQGAFF.

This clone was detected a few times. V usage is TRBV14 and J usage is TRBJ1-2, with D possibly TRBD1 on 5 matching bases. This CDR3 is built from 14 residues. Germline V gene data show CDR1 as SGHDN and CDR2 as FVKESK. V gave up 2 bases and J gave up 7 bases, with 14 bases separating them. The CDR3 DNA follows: TGTGCCAGCAGCCAAAGTCAGGGTGTTGGTGGCTACACCTTC. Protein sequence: CASSQSQGVGGYTF.

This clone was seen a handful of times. CDR3 sequence reads: CASSSSGGGTEAFF. As DNA, the CDR3 is TGTGCCAGCAGCTCCTCCGGGGGGGGGACTGAAGCTTTCTTT. The chain is built from TRBV7-3 and TRBJ1-1, with TRBD1 as a possible D gene (5 bases). This CDR3 comprises 14 residues. The ends were cut back, 4 bases at V and 5 bases at J, with 14 bases in the middle. Germline CDR1 SGHTA, CDR2 FQGTGA.

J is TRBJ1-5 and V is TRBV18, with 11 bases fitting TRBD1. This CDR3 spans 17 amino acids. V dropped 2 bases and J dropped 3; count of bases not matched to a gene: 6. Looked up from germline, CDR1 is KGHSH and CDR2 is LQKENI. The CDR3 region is CASSPSGQGAFNQPQHF. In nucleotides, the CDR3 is TGTGCCAGCTCACCATCCGGACAGGGGGCATTCAATCAGCCCCAGCATTTT. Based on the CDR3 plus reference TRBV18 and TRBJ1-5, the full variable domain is NAGVMQNPRHLVRRRGQEARLRCSPMKGHSHVYWYRQLPEEGLKFMVYLQKENIIDESGMPKERFSAEFPKEGPSILRIQQVVRGDSAAYFCASSPSGQGAFNQPQHFGDGTRLSIL.

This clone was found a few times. The CDR3, as DNA: TGTGCCAGCAGCGGACTAGCGGGGGGGCGTGATGAGCAGTTCTTC. Translating it yields CASSGLAGGRDEQFF. The chain recombines TRBV7-6 with TRBJ2-1; 15 bases are shared with TRBD2. Germline-derived CDR1 and CDR2 are SGHVS and FNYEAQ. Losses at the gene ends were 5 bases for V and 8 bases for J; bases not matched to a gene: 4. There are 15 residues in the CDR3.

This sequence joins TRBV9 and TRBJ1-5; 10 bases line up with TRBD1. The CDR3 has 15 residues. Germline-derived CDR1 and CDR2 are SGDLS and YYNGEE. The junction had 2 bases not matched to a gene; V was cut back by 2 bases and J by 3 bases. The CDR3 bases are TGTGCCAGCAGCGTCGGGACAGGGGACAATCAGCCCCAGCATTTT. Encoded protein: CASSVGTGDNQPQHF.

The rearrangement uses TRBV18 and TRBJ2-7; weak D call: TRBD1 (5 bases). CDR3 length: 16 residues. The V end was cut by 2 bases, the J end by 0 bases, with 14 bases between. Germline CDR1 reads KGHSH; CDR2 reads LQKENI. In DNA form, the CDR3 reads TGTGCCAGCTCACCATCCCCCCGCAGGGTCTCCTACGAGCAGTACTTC. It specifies CASSPSPRRVSYEQYF.

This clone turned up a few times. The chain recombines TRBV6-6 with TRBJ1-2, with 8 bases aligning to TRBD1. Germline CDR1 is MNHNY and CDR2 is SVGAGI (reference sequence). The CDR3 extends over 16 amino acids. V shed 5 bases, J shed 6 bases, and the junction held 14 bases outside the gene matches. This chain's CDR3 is CASSTPGQGIMHGYTF. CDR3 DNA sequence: TGTGCCAGCAGTACCCCCGGACAGGGCATTATGCATGGCTACACCTTC.

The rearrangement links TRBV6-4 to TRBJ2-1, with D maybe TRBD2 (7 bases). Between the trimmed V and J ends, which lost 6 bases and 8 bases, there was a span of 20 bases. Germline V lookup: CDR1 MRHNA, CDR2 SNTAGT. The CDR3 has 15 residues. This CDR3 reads CASSERGAGFDEQFF. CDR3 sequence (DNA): TGTGCCAGCAGCGAACGGGGGGCAGGTTTCGATGAGCAGTTCTTC.

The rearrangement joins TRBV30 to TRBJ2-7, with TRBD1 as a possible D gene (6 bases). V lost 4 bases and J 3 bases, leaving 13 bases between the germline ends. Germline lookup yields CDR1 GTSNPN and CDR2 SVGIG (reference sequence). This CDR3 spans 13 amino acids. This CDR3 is CAWMGDIDYEQYF. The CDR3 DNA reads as TGTGCCTGGATGGGGGACATCGACTACGAGCAGTACTTC.

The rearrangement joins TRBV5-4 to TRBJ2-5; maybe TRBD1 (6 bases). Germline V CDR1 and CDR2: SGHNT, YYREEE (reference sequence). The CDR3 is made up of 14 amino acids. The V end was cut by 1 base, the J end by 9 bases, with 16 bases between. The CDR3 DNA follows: TGTGCCAGCAGCTTGTGGACAGCCCCGGTCGCCCAGTACTTC. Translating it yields CASSLWTAPVAQYF.

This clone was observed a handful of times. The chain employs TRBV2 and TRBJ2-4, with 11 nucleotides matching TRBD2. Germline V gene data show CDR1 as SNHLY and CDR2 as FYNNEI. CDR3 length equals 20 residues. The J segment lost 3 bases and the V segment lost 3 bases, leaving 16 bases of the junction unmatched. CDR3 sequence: CASSERLGLAGGRDKNIQYF. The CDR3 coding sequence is TGTGCCAGCAGTGAGCGTCTCGGTCTAGCGGGGGGCCGAGACAAAAACATTCAGTACTTC.

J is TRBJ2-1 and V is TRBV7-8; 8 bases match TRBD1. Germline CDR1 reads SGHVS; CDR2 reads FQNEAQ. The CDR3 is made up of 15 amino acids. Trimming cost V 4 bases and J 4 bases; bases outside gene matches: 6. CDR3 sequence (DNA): TGTGCCAGCAGCTATAGGGACAGGTTATACAATGAGCAGTTCTTC. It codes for CASSYRDRLYNEQFF.

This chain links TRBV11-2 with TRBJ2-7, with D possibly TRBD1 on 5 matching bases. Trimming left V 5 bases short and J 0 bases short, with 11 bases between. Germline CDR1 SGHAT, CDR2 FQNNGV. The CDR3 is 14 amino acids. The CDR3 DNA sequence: TGTGCCAGCAGCCCGGACACTATCTCCTACGAGCAGTACTTC. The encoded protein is CASSPDTISYEQYF.

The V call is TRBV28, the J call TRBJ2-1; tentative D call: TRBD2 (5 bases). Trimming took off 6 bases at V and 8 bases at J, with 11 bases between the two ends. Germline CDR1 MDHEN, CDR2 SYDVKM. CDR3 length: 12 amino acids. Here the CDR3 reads CASSRRRHEQFF. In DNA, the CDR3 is TGTGCCAGCAGCCGACGGAGGCATGAGCAGTTCTTC. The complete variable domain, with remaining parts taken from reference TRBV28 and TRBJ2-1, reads DVKVTQSSRYLVKRTGEKVFLECVQDMDHENMFWYRQDPGLGLRLIYFSYDVKMKEKGDIPEGYSVSREKKERFSLILESASTNQTSMYLCASSRRRHEQFFGPGTRLTVL.